This TCR beta chain comes out of a study of beta chain features in type 1 diabetes. Germline CDR1 and CDR2: SNHLY and FYNNEI. Deletions cut 2 bases from V and 7 bases from J, with 11 bases between. The CDR3 totals 14 residues. General study findings and limits: In every one of the four CD4+ subsets, TCRB CDR3s were moderately but significantly shorter in Type 1 diabetes patients.

The isolated RNA, all of it, was reverse transcribed, so expressed TCRB transcripts were what got sequenced. The table came from immunoSEQ multiplex PCR; TCRdb's copy has only in-frame clones and leaves some out. The sample consists of about 650,000 clones, 9.5% to 15% of them appearing once. Sort purity for all populations was recorded as exceeding 98%. This clone occurred a few times. Its antigen is undetermined. This TCR was sampled from a young man with type 1 diabetes. The V and J genes are TRBV2 and TRBJ1-4; D not certain. Material for sequencing was naive CD4+ T cells from blood. In DNA form, the CDR3 reads TGTGCCAGCAGTGAACTAGGCCAGCCTGAAAAACTGTTTTTT. Protein: CASSELGQPEKLFF.